The text below deals with one T cell receptor (beta chain). The antigen remains unidentified. These data belong to a study of cytomegalovirus exposure and HLA in healthy donors. The CDR3 spans 14 residues. V dropped 7 bases and J dropped 7; count of bases not matched to a gene: 8. CDR1 is MDHEN and CDR2 is SYDVKM in the germline V gene. Donors showed nominal health when sampled, although they likely had unrecorded immune exposures. Findings and limits, study-wide: Later, TCR association rates were found to vary by HLA locus, highest for DRB1 and lowest for HLA-C. Some highly shared sequence variants likely arose as a pipeline artifact.

Both 60 Vbeta primers and 13 Jbeta primers went into the PCR. Sequenced by immunoSEQ multiplex PCR; TCRdb stores in-frame clones only, minus some. The profile shows approximately 200,000 clones, around 67% of them singletons. V is TRBV28 and J is TRBJ2-7; TRBD2 matches at 12 bases. This TCR was recovered from a woman in her thirties in good health and CMV-seropositive. Sequences were obtained from PBMCs. The CDR3 loop is CASIGLAGSREQYF. CDR3 bases: TGTGCCAGCATCGGACTAGCGGGATCTCGGGAGCAGTACTTC.